The 6 T cell receptor beta chains given below trace back to one sample, sequenced in a study of blood T cell repertoires in COVID-19. The assay was immunoSEQ multiplex PCR, and TCRdb's table has in-frame clones only and misses some. The top ten clones hold about 1.8% of a sample with 200,000 to 250,000 clones, more than 80% of them seen once. What was sequenced was PBMCs or T cells enriched from blood (not recorded which). All receptors come from a man between 60 and 75 years old who had recovered from COVID-19.

This clone was seen more than once but under ten times. V usage is TRBV7-8 and J usage is TRBJ2-1, with 9 bases matching TRBD2. CDR1 and CDR2 (germline): SGHVS, FQNEAQ. Unmatched junction bases numbered 8, after V lost 8 bases and J lost 0 bases. This CDR3 comprises 16 residues. The CDR3: CASVAGATNSYNEQFF. The CDR3 DNA follows: TGTGCCAGCGTAGCGGGGGCTACTAACTCCTACAATGAGCAGTTCTTC.

This clone was recorded a few times. The V gene is TRBV5-1, the J gene TRBJ2-1; TRBD2 is a possible D gene (6 bases). Germline values: CDR1 SGHRS, CDR2 YFSETQ. CDR3 length equals 15 residues. V shed 0 bases and J shed 7 bases, with 14 bases lying between them. CDR3 amino acids: CASSLDSPGENEQFF. CDR3 nucleotide sequence: TGCGCCAGCAGCTTGGACTCACCGGGGGAGAATGAGCAGTTCTTC. The entire variable domain, with the rest obtained from reference TRBV5-1 and TRBJ2-1, is as follows: KAGVTQTPRYLIKTRGQQVTLSCSPISGHRSVSWYQQTPGQGLQFLFEYFSETQRNKGNFPGRFSGRQFSNSRSEMNVSTLELGDSALYLCASSLDSPGENEQFFGPGTRLTVL.

This clone was seen a few times. The chain combines TRBV5-1 with TRBJ1-6; a possible D gene is TRBD1 (6 bases). Germline V gene lookup returns CDR1 SGHRS and CDR2 YFSETQ. The CDR3 contains 14 residues. With 4 bases removed from V and 5 bases from J, the gap between germline ends came to 10 bases. The CDR3 spells CASSEGVHNSPLHF. The DNA for the CDR3 is TGCGCCAGCAGCGAGGGGGTACATAATTCACCCCTCCACTTT.

The chain joins TRBV19 to TRBJ2-1; TRBD2 matches at 7 bases. The CDR3 sequence is 13 residues long. With 6 bases clipped from V and 2 bases from J, the junction kept 1 base outside the gene matches. Germline loops: CDR1 LNHDA, CDR2 SQIVND (reference sequence). CDR3 region: CASRREAYNEQFF. The CDR3 DNA reads TGTGCCAGTAGACGGGAGGCCTACAATGAGCAGTTCTTC.

The rearrangement uses TRBV23-1 and TRBJ1-5; D is undetermined. TRBV23-1 is reported as an ORF; its role is uncertain. V was cut by 0 bases and J by 2 bases, with 5 bases left in between. The length of the CDR3 is 14 residues. The CDR3 here is CASSQSVGNQPQHF. In DNA, the CDR3 is TGCGCCAGCAGTCAATCCGTAGGCAATCAGCCCCAGCATTTT.

CDR3 nucleotides: TGTGCCAGTAGTATAGGCCGAGACAGAAGCACTGAAGCTTTCTTT. Encoded protein: CASSIGRDRSTEAFF. The genes are TRBV19 and TRBJ1-1, with D tentatively TRBD1 (5 bases). V lost 1 base, J lost 4 bases, and 13 bases lay in between. CDR1 and CDR2 from the germline V gene are LNHDA and SQIVND (reference sequence). The CDR3 is 15 amino acids.